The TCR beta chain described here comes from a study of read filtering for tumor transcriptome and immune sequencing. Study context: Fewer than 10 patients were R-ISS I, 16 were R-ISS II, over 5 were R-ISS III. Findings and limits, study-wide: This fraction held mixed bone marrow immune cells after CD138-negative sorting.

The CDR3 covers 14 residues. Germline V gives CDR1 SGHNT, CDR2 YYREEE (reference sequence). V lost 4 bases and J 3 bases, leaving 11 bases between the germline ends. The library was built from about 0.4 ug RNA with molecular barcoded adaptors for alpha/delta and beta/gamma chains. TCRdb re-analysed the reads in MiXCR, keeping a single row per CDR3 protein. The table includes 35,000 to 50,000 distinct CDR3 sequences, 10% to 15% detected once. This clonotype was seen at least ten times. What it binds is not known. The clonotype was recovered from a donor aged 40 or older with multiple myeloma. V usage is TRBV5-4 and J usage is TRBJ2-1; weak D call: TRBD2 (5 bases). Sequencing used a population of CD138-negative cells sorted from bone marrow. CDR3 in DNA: TGTGCCAGCAGCGGCCTTGGGAGCTACAATGAGCAGTTCTTC. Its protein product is CASSGLGSYNEQFF.